One sample yielded the 29 T cell receptor beta chains listed below, sequenced in a study of cytomegalovirus exposure and HLA in healthy donors. Primers: 60 Vbeta forward and 13 Jbeta reverse. Some clones are missing from TCRdb's copy, which holds only in-frame ones; the method was immunoSEQ multiplex PCR. The table has under 200,000 clones, approximately 80% seen once. The sequencing input was PBMCs. The receptor set was obtained from a woman between 50 and 59 years old in good health and CMV-seropositive.

The V gene is TRBV5-1, the J gene TRBJ2-3; the match to TRBD2 covers 10 bases. Germline V gene sequence: CDR1 SGHRS, CDR2 YFSETQ. This CDR3 region has 17 residues. The V and J ends lost 0 bases and 3 bases, in that order; junction bases with no gene match: 7. CDR3 protein: CASSLDPPLAGTDTQYF. The CDR3 nucleotides read TGCGCCAGCAGCTTGGACCCACCACTAGCGGGGACAGATACGCAGTATTTT.

This clone appeared a single time. This chain connects TRBV6-1 to TRBJ2-1; 9 bases line up with TRBD1. The CDR3 is 15 amino acids. Unmatched junction bases numbered 10, after V lost 7 bases and J lost 6 bases. The germline CDR1 and CDR2 sequences are MNHNS and SASEGT. The CDR3 bases are TGTGCCAGCACCTCGGACAGGGGCTACCTCAATGAGCAGTTCTTC. This gives the protein CASTSDRGYLNEQFF.

This CDR3 reads CASSPDRRMYF. CDR3 nucleotides: TGTGCCAGCAGCCCGGACAGGCGAATGTACTTC. The rearrangement joins TRBV7-8 to TRBJ2-7; 7 bases agree with TRBD1. Germline CDR1 is SGHVS and CDR2 is FQNEAQ. The trim removed 5 bases at V and 12 bases at J, leaving 7 bases unmatched. The CDR3 extends over 11 amino acids. The whole variable domain, filled in from reference TRBV7-8 and TRBJ2-7, reads GAGVSQSPRYKVAKRGQDVALRCDPISGHVSLFWYQQALGQGPEFLTYFQNEAQLDKSGLPSDRFFAERPEGSVSTLKIQRTQQEDSAVYLCASSPDRRMYFGPGTRLTVT.

This clone came up a few times. V is TRBV28 and J is TRBJ1-2, with D perhaps TRBD1 (5 bases). Germline CDR1 is MDHEN and CDR2 is SYDVKM. V lost 3 bases and J lost 8, with 13 bases in between. This CDR3 region has 13 residues. As DNA, the CDR3 is TGTGCCAGCAGTTTCTCAGGGATTCTCGGCTACACCTTC. It is translated as CASSFSGILGYTF.

This chain joins TRBV19 and TRBJ1-1; weak D call: TRBD1 (6 bases). The length of the CDR3 is 15 residues. Germline V gene sequence: CDR1 LNHDA, CDR2 SQIVND (reference sequence). Trimming cost V 1 base and J 4 bases, with 13 bases left between them. The CDR3 reads CASSIAGGRATEAFF. In DNA, the CDR3 is TGTGCCAGTAGTATAGCGGGGGGCCGGGCCACTGAAGCTTTCTTT.

The V gene is TRBV11-3, the J gene TRBJ1-1; D unclear. The CDR3 covers 13 residues. Germline CDR1 is SGHNT and CDR2 is YENEEA. V lost 5 bases, J lost 4 bases, and 11 bases lay in between. CDR3 in amino acids: CASSDDTRTEAFF. The CDR3 DNA sequence: TGTGCCAGCAGCGACGACACCCGCACTGAAGCTTTCTTT.

This clone was observed a handful of times. The rearrangement links TRBV5-1 to TRBJ1-1; 7 positions match TRBD1. Unmatched junction bases numbered 8, after V lost 0 bases and J lost 0 bases. In germline, CDR1 is SGHRS, CDR2 YFSETQ. This CDR3 has 17 amino acids. CDR3 in amino acids: CASSLDPLTGMNTEAFF. The CDR3 DNA reads as TGCGCCAGCAGCTTGGACCCTTTGACAGGGATGAACACTGAAGCTTTCTTT.

This chain uses TRBV6-1 with TRBJ1-3; D is ambiguous. The CDR3 has 12 amino acids. CDR1 is MNHNS and CDR2 is SASEGT in the germline V gene. Between the trimmed V and J ends, which lost 6 bases and 4 bases, there was a span of 7 bases. The CDR3: CASRTEGNTIYF. Here the CDR3 DNA reads TGTGCCAGCAGGACTGAAGGAAACACCATATATTTT.

On this clone: One junction end does not reproduce the germline sequence, and a read error may be involved. The chain links TRBV5-4 to TRBJ1-1; tentative D call: TRBD1 (5 bases). Germline CDR1 SGHNT, CDR2 YYREEE (reference sequence). The CDR3 has 16 amino acids. CDR3 sequence (DNA): TGTGCCGGCAGCCCGAATGCAGGGTTCGAGAACACTGAAGCTTTCTTT. Translating gives CAGSPNAGFENTEAFF.

The rearrangement links TRBV30 to TRBJ1-4, with a possible D match to TRBD1 (5 bases). The CDR3 runs 18 residues. Per germline, CDR1 GTSNPN and CDR2 SVGIG (reference sequence). The germline V and J ends were trimmed by 3 bases and 7 bases, with 27 bases remaining between them. The CDR3 reads CAWRTAWHRPRSSEKLFF. For the CDR3, the DNA is TGTGCCTGGAGAACTGCCTGGCACAGGCCTCGCTCCTCTGAAAAACTGTTTTTT.

The CDR3 sequence: CASSLQGAGGYTF. CDR3 in DNA: TGTGCCAGCAGTCTACAGGGAGCGGGGGGCTACACCTTC. The J gene is TRBJ1-2, the V gene TRBV27; TRBD1 might be the D (6 bases). Per the germline V gene, CDR1 is MNHEY and CDR2 is SMNVEV (reference sequence). The CDR3 is 13 amino acids. Trimming pared 5 bases from V and 8 bases from J, leaving 15 bases between.

The chain couples TRBV28 to TRBJ1-5, with D unclear. Trimming pared 5 bases from V and 4 bases from J, leaving 9 bases between. Per the germline V gene, CDR1 is MDHEN and CDR2 is SYDVKM. This CDR3 has 13 amino acids. The CDR3 spells CASSPGVNQPQHF. CDR3 DNA sequence: TGTGCCAGCAGTCCGGGAGTAAATCAGCCCCAGCATTTT.

The V and J genes are TRBV11-2 and TRBJ1-1, with D unclear. The CDR3 contains 14 residues. The germline V and J ends were trimmed by 5 bases and 0 bases, with 10 bases remaining between them. Germline V gene lookup returns CDR1 SGHAT and CDR2 FQNNGV. CDR3: CASSDGTVNTEAFF. For the CDR3, the DNA is TGTGCCAGCAGCGACGGAACAGTGAACACTGAAGCTTTCTTT.

Details on this clone: In the same sample, other DNA sequences code for this CDR3. The chain couples TRBV2 to TRBJ1-2, with D unresolved. The CDR3 sequence is 13 residues long. V was cut by 5 bases and J by 8 bases, with 15 bases left in between. Germline assignment: CDR1 SNHLY and CDR2 FYNNEI. The CDR3 coding sequence is TGTGCCAGCAGTATGACGGACTTCGGGGGCTACACCTTC. Protein product: CASSMTDFGGYTF.

This chain uses TRBV6-5 with TRBJ2-7, with 9 bases aligning to TRBD1. CDR3 size: 15 residues. CDR1 MNHEY and CDR2 SVGAGI come from the germline V gene. V lost 8 bases and J lost 4; bases outside the gene matches: 12. The CDR3 loop reads CASGTSGTGKYEQYF. CDR3 bases: TGTGCCAGCGGTACTTCCGGGACAGGGAAATACGAGCAGTACTTC.

This rearrangement joins TRBV19 to TRBJ2-5; 10 nucleotides line up with TRBD1. The length of the CDR3 is 14 residues. CDR1 is LNHDA and CDR2 is SQIVND in the germline V gene (reference sequence). V gave up 6 bases and J gave up 5 bases; unmatched junction bases: 6. CDR3 DNA sequence: TGTGCCAGTAGGGAGACAGGGGGCCGGGAGACCCAGTACTTC. As protein: CASRETGGRETQYF.

This chain connects TRBV11-2 to TRBJ1-2; 11 bases map to TRBD1. CDR3 size: 16 residues. Looked up from germline, CDR1 is SGHAT and CDR2 is FQNNGV. With 1 base clipped from V and 8 bases from J, the junction kept 9 bases outside the gene matches. The DNA for the CDR3 is TGTGCCAGCAGCTTAGGAGGACAGGGGGCTTTTAGGGGCTACACCTTC. This codes for CASSLGGQGAFRGYTF. Together with reference TRBV11-2 and TRBJ1-2, the CDR3 gives the full variable domain: EAGVAQSPRYKIIEKRQSVAFWCNPISGHATLYWYQQILGQGPKLLIQFQNNGVVDDSQLPKDRFSAERLKGVDSTLKIQPAKLEDSAVYLCASSLGGQGAFRGYTFGSGTRLTVV.

V is TRBV7-6 and J is TRBJ2-1, with a weak D call TRBD2 (6 bases). Per the germline V gene, CDR1 is SGHVS and CDR2 is FNYEAQ. The CDR3 has 17 amino acids. The V end lost 1 base, the J end lost 0 bases, and 13 bases lay between the germline ends. The CDR3 is CASSLGGGSYSYNEQFF. The DNA for the CDR3 is TGTGCCAGCAGCTTAGGAGGAGGGAGCTACTCCTACAATGAGCAGTTCTTC.

The chain employs TRBV10-1 and TRBJ2-2; 8 bases agree with TRBD2. Germline V CDR1 and CDR2: WNHNN, SYGVQD (reference sequence). V lost 6 bases and J lost 4; bases outside the gene matches: 1. The CDR3 spans 13 residues. The CDR3 protein is CASSAGGTGELFF. In nucleotides, the CDR3 is TGCGCCAGCAGCGCGGGGGGCACCGGGGAGCTGTTTTTT.

The chain employs TRBV10-3 and TRBJ2-5; 9 bases fit TRBD2. The germline V gene encodes CDR1 ENHRY and CDR2 SYGVKD. The trim removed 0 bases at V and 9 bases at J, leaving 14 bases unmatched. This CDR3 comprises 17 residues. The chain's CDR3 is CAISESQVTSGPGSQYF. CDR3 DNA: TGTGCCATCAGTGAGTCGCAAGTGACTAGCGGCCCGGGGTCCCAGTACTTC.

This clone was detected only a few times. For the CDR3, the DNA is TGTGCCTGGAGTAAAGGGGGCATGGACACAGATACGCAGTATTTT. Translation: CAWSKGGMDTDTQYF. The rearrangement joins TRBV30 to TRBJ2-3; 7 nucleotides line up with TRBD1. The CDR3 is 15 residues long. Germline V gene sequence: CDR1 GTSNPN, CDR2 SVGIG (reference sequence). V lost 2 bases and J lost 2; bases outside the gene matches: 7.

This chain connects TRBV15 to TRBJ2-2; D is perhaps TRBD2 (5 bases). The CDR3 has 13 residues. CDR1 LNHNV and CDR2 YYDKDF come from the germline V gene (reference sequence). The V end lost 0 bases, the J end lost 15 bases, and 14 bases lay between the germline ends. The CDR3: CATSREIEEVMFF. The CDR3, as DNA: TGTGCCACCAGCAGAGAAATCGAGGAGGTGATGTTTTTT.

Concerning this clone itself: This specimen includes other DNA sequences encoding the same CDR3. V and J are TRBV29-1 and TRBJ1-4; D remains ambiguous. The germline CDR1 and CDR2 sequences are SQVTM and ANQGSEA. The V end was cut by 1 base, the J end by 3 bases, with 6 bases between. This CDR3 region has 13 residues. CDR3 sequence reads: CSVEVQANEKLFF. The CDR3 DNA reads TGCAGCGTTGAAGTTCAGGCTAATGAAAAACTGTTTTTT.

The V and J genes are TRBV27 and TRBJ2-7; 9 bases are shared with TRBD1. The germline CDR1 and CDR2 sequences are MNHEY and SMNVEV (reference sequence). This CDR3 spans 14 amino acids. The junction had 11 bases not matched to a gene; V was cut back by 7 bases and J by 7 bases. As DNA, the CDR3 is TGTGCCAGCACTAGGACAGGGGCCAAGGGGGAGCAGTACTTC. Amino acids: CASTRTGAKGEQYF.

This rearrangement joins TRBV7-9 to TRBJ1-2; possibly TRBD1 for D (5 bases). Looked up from germline, CDR1 is SEHNR and CDR2 is FQNEAQ (reference sequence). Trimming left V 1 base short and J 0 bases short, with 9 bases between. The CDR3 runs 15 residues. For the CDR3, the DNA is TGTGCCAGCAGCTTAGAATCAGGGACTAACTATGGCTACACCTTC. It translates to CASSLESGTNYGYTF.

The chain links TRBV6-1 to TRBJ1-1; weak D call: TRBD1 (5 bases). CDR3 length: 12 residues. Germline CDR1 MNHNS, CDR2 SASEGT. Trimming removed 2 bases at V and 11 bases at J, with 12 bases between. The DNA for the CDR3 is TGTGCCAGCAGTGAAATGGGGCTGACGGCTTTCTTT. This translates into CASSEMGLTAFF.

Note on this clone: In the same sample, other DNA sequences code for this CDR3. The chain joins TRBV5-1 to TRBJ1-1; 8 positions agree with TRBD1. There are 14 residues in the CDR3. Germline trimming cut 4 bases from V and 4 bases from J; bases unmatched to any gene: 6. Per the germline V gene, CDR1 is SGHRS and CDR2 is YFSETQ. The CDR3 spells CASSAGQGSTEAFF. The CDR3 nucleotides read TGCGCCAGCAGCGCTGGACAGGGTAGCACTGAAGCTTTCTTT.

The V gene is TRBV7-2, the J gene TRBJ1-1; TRBD1 aligns across 9 bases. V was clipped by 5 bases and J by 5 bases; unmatched bases: 9. The CDR3 loop spans 15 amino acids. Germline V gene lookup returns CDR1 SGHTA and CDR2 FQGNSA. The DNA for the CDR3 is TGTGCCAGCAGCGCCAACCCACAGGGGGCGACTGAAGCTTTCTTT. It translates to CASSANPQGATEAFF.

This rearrangement joins TRBV18 to TRBJ1-1, with TRBD1 matching 7 bases. The V gene's germline CDR1 is KGHSH and CDR2 LQKENI. The CDR3 spans 14 residues. Germline trimming cut 3 bases from V and 3 bases from J; bases unmatched to any gene: 4. The CDR3 DNA reads TGTGCCAGCTCACCTTACCAGGGGGACACTGAAGCTTTCTTT. Amino acid sequence: CASSPYQGDTEAFF.